This TCR beta chain was identified in a study of control samples from healthy donors and cancer patients. V lost 5 bases and J 6 bases, leaving 20 bases between the germline ends. This CDR3 spans 15 amino acids. CDR1 is SEHNR and CDR2 is FQNEAQ in the germline V gene (reference sequence). Sequencing used immunoSEQ multiplex PCR; TCRdb keeps in-frame clones, though not all of them. The table shows about 120,000 clones, with more than 75% occurring only once. The J gene is TRBJ2-7, the V gene TRBV7-9; D may be TRBD1 (6 bases). Sequencing was done on a sample of blood. The sequence came from a woman aged 70-85 years in good health. The CDR3 protein is CASSVSEQGHREQYF. The CDR3 nucleotides read TGTGCCAGCAGCGTTTCGGAACAGGGACACCGCGAGCAGTACTTC.